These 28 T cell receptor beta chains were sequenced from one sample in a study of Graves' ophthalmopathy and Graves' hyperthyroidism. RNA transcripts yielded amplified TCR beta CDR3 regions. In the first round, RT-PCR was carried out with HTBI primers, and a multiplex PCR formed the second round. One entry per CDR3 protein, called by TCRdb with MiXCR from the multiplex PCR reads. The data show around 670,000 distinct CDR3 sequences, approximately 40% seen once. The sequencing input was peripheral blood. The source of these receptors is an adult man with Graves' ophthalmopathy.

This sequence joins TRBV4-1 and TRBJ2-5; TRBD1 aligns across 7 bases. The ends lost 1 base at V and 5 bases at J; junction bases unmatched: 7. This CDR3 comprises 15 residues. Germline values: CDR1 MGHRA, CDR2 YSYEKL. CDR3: CASSQAKGGMETQYF. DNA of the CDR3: TGCGCCAGCAGCCAAGCAAAAGGGGGCATGGAGACCCAGTACTTC.

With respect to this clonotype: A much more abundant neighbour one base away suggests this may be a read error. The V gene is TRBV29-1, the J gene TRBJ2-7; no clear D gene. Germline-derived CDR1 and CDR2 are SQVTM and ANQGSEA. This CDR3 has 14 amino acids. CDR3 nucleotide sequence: TGCAACGTTGAATTGGACGGGCCTAGCTACGAGCAGTACTTC. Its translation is CNVELDGPSYEQYF.

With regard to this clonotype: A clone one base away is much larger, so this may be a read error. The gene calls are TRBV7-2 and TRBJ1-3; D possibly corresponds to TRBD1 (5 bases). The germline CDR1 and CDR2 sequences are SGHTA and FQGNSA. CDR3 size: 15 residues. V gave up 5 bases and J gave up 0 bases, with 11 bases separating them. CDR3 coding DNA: TGTGCCAGCAGCACCGACAGTTCCTCTGGAAACACCATATATTTT. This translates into CASSTDSSSGNTIYF. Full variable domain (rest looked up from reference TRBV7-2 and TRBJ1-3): GAGVSQSPSNKVTEKGKDVELRCDPISGHTALYWYRQSLGQGLEFLIYFQGNSAPDKSGLPSDRFSAERTGGSVSTLTIQRTQQEDSAVYLCASSTDSSSGNTIYFGEGSWLTVV.

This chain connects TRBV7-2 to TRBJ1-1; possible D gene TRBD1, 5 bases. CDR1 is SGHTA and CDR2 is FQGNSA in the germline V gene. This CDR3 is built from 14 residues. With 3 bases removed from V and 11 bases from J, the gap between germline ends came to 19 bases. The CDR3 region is CASSLTRRELRAFF. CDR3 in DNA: TGTGCCAGCAGCTTGACGCGCAGGGAGTTGAGGGCTTTCTTT. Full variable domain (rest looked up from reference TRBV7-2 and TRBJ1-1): GAGVSQSPSNKVTEKGKDVELRCDPISGHTALYWYRQSLGQGLEFLIYFQGNSAPDKSGLPSDRFSAERTGGSVSTLTIQRTQQEDSAVYLCASSLTRRELRAFFGQGTRLTVV.

The CDR3 DNA follows: TGTGCCAGCAGTGCTGGGACTAGCGGGGGGGTCTACGAGCAGTACTTC. Translation gives CASSAGTSGGVYEQYF. The genes are TRBV2 and TRBJ2-7, with 16 bases lining up with TRBD2. There are 16 residues in the CDR3. The junction had 3 bases not matched to a gene; V was cut back by 4 bases and J by 3 bases. CDR1 and CDR2 from the germline V gene are SNHLY and FYNNEI.

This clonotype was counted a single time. As DNA, the CDR3 is TGCAGCACAGGGGGCACTGAAGCTTTCTTT. Amino acid sequence: CSTGGTEAFF. V is TRBV29-1 and J is TRBJ1-1; TRBD1 aligns across 8 bases. Germline V lookup: CDR1 SQVTM, CDR2 ANQGSEA. The CDR3 contains 10 residues. V was clipped by 8 bases and J by 4 bases; unmatched bases: 0.

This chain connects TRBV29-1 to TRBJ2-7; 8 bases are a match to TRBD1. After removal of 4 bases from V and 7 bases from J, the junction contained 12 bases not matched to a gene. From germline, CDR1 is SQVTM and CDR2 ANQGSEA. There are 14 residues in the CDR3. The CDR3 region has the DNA TGCAGCGTTGGTCAGGGGGCTCAAGTTGATGAGCAGTACTTC. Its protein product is CSVGQGAQVDEQYF.

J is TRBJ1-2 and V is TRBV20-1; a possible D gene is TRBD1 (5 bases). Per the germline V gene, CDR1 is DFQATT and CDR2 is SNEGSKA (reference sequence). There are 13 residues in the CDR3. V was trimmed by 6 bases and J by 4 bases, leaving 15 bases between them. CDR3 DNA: TGCAGTGCCGTCCCCCGGGGGGGCTATGGCTACACCTTC. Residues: CSAVPRGGYGYTF.

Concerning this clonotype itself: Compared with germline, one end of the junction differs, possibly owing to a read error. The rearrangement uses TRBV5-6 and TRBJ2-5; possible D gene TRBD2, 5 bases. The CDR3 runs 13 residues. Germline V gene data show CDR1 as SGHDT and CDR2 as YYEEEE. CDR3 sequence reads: CAGSLGGGETQYF. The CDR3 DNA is TGTGCCGGCAGCCTTGGAGGCGGAGAGACCCAGTACTTC.

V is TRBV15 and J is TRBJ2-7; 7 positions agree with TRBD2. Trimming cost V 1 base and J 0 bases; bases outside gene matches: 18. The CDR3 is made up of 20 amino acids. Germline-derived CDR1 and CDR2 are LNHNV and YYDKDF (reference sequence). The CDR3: CATSRGRLLPGGVASYEQYF. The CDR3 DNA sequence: TGTGCCACCAGCAGAGGTCGGCTCCTTCCGGGGGGAGTAGCCTCCTACGAGCAGTACTTC.

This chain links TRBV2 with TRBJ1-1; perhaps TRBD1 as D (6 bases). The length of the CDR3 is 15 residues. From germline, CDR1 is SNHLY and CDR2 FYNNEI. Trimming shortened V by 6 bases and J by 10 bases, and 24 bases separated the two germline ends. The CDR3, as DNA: TGTGCCAGCAGGCAGGACAGTGGAGGGAGGCGGGTAGCTTTCTTT. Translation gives CASRQDSGGRRVAFF. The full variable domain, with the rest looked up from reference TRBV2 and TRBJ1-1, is EPEVTQTPSHQVTQMGQEVILRCVPISNHLYFYWYRQILGQKVEFLVSFYNNEISEKSEIFDDQFSVERPDGSNFTLKIRSTKLEDSAMYFCASRQDSGGRRVAFFGQGTRLTVV.

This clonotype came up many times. CDR3 DNA: TGTGCCAGCAGTGACCCCCAGAGGCAGGATCGTTCCTACGAGCAGTACTTC. Translated, it gives CASSDPQRQDRSYEQYF. This chain joins TRBV25-1 and TRBJ2-7; D remains unclear. V lost 3 bases, J lost 1 base, and 19 bases lay in between. CDR1 MGHDK and CDR2 SYGVNS come from the germline V gene. The CDR3 is 17 amino acids.

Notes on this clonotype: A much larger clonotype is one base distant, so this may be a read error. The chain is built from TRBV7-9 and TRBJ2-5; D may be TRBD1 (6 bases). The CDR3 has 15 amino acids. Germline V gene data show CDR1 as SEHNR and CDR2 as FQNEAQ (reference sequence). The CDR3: CASSLVVGHQETRYF. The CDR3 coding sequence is TGTGCCAGCAGCTTAGTGGTGGGACACCAAGAGACCCGGTACTTC. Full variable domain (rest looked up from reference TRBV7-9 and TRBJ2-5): DTGVSQNPRHKITKRGQNVTFRCDPISEHNRLYWYRQTLGQGPEFLTYFQNEAQLEKSRLLSDRFSAERPKGSFSTLEIQRTEQGDSAMYLCASSLVVGHQETRYFGPGTRLLVL.

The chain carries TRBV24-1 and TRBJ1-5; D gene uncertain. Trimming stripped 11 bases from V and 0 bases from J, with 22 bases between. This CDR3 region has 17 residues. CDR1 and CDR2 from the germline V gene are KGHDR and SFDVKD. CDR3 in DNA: TGTGCCAGCAGCCCCAGACCATATTCAGTTAGCAATCAGCCCCAGCATTTT. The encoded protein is CASSPRPYSVSNQPQHF.

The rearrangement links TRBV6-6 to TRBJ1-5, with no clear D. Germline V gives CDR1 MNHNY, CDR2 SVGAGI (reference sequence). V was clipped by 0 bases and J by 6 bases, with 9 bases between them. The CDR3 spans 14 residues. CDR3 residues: CASSYSRDFQPQHF. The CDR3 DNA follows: TGTGCCAGCAGTTACTCCCGAGATTTTCAGCCCCAGCATTTT.

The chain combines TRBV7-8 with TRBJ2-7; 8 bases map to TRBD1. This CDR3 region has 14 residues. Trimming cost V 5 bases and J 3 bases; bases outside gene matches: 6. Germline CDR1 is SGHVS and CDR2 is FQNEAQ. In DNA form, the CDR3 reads TGTGCCAGCAGCCCGCAAACAGGGGGCTACGAGCAGTACTTC. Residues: CASSPQTGGYEQYF.

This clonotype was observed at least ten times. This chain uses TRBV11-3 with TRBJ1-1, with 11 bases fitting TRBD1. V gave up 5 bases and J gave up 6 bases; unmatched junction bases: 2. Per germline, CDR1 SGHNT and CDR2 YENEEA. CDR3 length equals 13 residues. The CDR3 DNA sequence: TGTGCCAGCAGCCGGGGACAGGGGGCTGAAGCTTTCTTT. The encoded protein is CASSRGQGAEAFF.

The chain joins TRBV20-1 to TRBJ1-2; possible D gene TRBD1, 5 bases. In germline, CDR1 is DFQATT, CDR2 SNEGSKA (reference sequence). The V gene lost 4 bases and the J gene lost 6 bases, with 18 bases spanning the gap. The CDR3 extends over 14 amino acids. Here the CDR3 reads CSATGQLPGHGYTF. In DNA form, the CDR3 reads TGCAGTGCTACGGGGCAGTTGCCTGGTCATGGCTACACCTTC.

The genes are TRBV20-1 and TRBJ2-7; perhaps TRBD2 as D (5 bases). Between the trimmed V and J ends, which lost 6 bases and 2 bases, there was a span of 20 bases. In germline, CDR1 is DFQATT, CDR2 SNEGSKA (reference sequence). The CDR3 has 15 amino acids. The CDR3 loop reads CSASTTIGLPYEQYF. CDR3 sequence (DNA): TGCAGTGCCAGCACCACAATCGGACTTCCCTACGAGCAGTACTTC.

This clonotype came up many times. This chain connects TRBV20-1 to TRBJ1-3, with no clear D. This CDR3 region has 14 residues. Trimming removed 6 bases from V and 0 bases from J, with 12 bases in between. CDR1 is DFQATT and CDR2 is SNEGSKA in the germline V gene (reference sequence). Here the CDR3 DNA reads TGCAGTGCAGGCGGACCCCGCTCTGGAAACACCATATATTTT. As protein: CSAGGPRSGNTIYF.

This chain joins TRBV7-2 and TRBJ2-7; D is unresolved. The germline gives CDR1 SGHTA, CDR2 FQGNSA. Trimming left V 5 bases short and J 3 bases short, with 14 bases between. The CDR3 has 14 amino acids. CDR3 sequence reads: CASSHGLVSYEQYF. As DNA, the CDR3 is TGTGCCAGCAGCCATGGGCTAGTCAGCTACGAGCAGTACTTC.

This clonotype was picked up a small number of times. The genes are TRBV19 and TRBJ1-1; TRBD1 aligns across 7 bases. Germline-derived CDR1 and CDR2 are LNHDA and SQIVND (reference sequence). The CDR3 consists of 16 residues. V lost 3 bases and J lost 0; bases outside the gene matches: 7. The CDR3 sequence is CASSIGTGDMNTEAFF. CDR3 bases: TGTGCCAGTAGTATCGGAACAGGGGACATGAACACTGAAGCTTTCTTT.

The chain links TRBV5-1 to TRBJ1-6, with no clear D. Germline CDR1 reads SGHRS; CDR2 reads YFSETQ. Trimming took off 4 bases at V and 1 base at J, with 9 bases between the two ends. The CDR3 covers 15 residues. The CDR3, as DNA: TGCGCCAGCAGCCTCGGGTGGTCCTATAATTCACCCCTCCACTTT. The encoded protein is CASSLGWSYNSPLHF.

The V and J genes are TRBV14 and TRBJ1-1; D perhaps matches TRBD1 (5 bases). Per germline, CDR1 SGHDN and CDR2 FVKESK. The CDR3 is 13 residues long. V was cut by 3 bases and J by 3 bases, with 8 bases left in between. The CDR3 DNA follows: TGTGCCAGCAGCCAGGGACGGTACACTGAAGCTTTCTTT. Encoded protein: CASSQGRYTEAFF.

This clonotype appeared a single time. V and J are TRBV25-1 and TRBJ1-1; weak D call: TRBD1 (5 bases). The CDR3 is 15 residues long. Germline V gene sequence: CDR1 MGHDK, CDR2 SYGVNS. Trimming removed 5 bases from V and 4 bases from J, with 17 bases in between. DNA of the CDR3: TGTGCCAGCAGTCGAAACATGGGGGTGGGCACTGAAGCTTTCTTT. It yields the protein CASSRNMGVGTEAFF.

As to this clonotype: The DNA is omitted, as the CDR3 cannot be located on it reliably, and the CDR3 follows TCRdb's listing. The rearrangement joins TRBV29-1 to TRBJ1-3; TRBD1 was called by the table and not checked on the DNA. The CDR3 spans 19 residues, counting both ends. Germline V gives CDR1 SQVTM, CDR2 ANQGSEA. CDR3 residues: CSVEDLCAWSLDSGNTIYF.

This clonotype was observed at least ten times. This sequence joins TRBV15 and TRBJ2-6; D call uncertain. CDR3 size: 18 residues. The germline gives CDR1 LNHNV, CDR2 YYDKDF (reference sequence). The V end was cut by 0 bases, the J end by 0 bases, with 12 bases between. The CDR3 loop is CATSRDRTFPSGANVLTF. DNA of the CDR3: TGTGCCACCAGCAGAGATCGAACCTTTCCCTCTGGGGCCAACGTCCTGACTTTC. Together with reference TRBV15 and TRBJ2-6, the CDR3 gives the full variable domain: DAMVIQNPRYQVTQFGKPVTLSCSQTLNHNVMYWYQQKSSQAPKLLFHYYDKDFNNEADTPDNFQSRRPNTSFCFLDIRSPGLGDTAMYLCATSRDRTFPSGANVLTFGAGSRLTVL.

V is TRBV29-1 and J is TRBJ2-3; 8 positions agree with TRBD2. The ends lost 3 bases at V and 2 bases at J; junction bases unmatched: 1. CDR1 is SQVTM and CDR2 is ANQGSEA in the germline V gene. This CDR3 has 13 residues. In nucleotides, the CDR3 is TGCAGCGTTGACGGGAGGGACACAGATACGCAGTATTTT. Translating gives CSVDGRDTDTQYF.